This T cell receptor beta chain stems from a study of blood T cell repertoires in COVID-19. The wider study: From the United States, Italy and Spain came samples of acute and convalescent COVID-19. T cells, B-cell-depleted T cells, or PBMCs supplied cDNA or gDNA.

The CDR3 runs 17 residues. Germline CDR1 is SGHTA and CDR2 is FQGNSA. V gave up 1 base and J gave up 3 bases; unmatched junction bases: 2. How the authors handled the data: How many nucleated cells were present was estimated from reference gene primer amplification. Some clones are missing from TCRdb's copy, which holds only in-frame ones; the method was immunoSEQ multiplex PCR. The V and J calls and clone size come from that table; D and trimming were worked out from the DNA. The sample lists roughly 150,000 clones, 75% to 90% occurring once. This clone occurred once. The TCR comes from a middle-aged woman with acute or convalescent COVID-19. This rearrangement joins TRBV7-2 to TRBJ2-3, with TRBD2 matching over 15 bases. Sequencing was carried out using peripheral blood. CDR3 bases: TGTGCCAGCAGCTTAGTGGGACTAGCGGGAGGAACAGATACGCAGTATTTT. Encoded protein: CASSLVGLAGGTDTQYF.